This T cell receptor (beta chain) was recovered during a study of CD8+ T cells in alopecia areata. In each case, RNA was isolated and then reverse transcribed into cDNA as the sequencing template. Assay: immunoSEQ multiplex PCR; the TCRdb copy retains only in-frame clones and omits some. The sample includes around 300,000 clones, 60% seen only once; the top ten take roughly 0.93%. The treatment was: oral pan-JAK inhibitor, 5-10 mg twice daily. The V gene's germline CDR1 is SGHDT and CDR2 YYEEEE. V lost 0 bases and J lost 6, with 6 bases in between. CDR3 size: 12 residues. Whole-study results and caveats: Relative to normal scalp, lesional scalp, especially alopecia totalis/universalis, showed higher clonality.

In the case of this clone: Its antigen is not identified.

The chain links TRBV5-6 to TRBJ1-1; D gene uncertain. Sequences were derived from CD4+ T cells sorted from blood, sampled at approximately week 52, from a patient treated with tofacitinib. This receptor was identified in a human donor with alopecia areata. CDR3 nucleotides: TGTGCCAGCAGCTTGGCGGTGGCTGAAGCTTTCTTT. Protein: CASSLAVAEAFF.